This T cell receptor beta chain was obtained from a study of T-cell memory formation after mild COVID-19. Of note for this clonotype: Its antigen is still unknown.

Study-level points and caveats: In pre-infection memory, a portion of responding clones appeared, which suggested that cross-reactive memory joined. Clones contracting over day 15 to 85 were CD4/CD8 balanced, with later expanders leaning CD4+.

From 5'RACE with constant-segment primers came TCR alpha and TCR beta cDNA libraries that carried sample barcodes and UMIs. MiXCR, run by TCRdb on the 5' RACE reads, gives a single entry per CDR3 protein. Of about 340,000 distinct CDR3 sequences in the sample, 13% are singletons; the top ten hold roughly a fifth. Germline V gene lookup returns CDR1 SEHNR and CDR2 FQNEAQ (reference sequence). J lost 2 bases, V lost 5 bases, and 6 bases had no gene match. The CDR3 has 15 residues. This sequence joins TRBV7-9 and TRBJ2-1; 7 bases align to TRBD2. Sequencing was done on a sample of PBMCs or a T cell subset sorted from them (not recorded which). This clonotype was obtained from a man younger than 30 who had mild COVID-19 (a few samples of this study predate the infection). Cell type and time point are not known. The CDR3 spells CASSRHGGAYNEQFF. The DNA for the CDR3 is TGTGCCAGCAGCCGCCATGGGGGGGCCTACAATGAGCAGTTCTTC. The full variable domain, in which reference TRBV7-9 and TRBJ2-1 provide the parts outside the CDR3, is DTGVSQNPRHKITKRGQNVTFRCDPISEHNRLYWYRQTLGQGPEFLTYFQNEAQLEKSRLLSDRFSAERPKGSFSTLEIQRTEQGDSAMYLCASSRHGGAYNEQFFGPGTRLTVL.